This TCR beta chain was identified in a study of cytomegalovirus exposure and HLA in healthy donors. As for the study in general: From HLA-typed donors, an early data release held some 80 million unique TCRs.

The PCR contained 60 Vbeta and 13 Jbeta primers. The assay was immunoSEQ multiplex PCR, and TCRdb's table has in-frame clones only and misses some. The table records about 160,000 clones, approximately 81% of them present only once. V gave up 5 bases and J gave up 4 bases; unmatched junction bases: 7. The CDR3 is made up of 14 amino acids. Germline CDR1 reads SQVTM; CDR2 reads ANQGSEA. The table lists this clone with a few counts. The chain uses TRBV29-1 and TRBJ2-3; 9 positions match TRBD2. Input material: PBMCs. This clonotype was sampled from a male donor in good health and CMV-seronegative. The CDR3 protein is CSVTLAGVADTQYF. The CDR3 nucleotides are TGCAGCGTTACCTTAGCGGGAGTGGCAGATACGCAGTATTTT.